The TCR beta chain under discussion was sequenced for a study of T cell responses to AZD1222 COVID-19 vaccine. In the study overall: Pooling covered second doses at about 4 or about 12 weeks.

Notes on the study in general: Repertoires were collected only later (after the peak T cell response had occurred). Donors were largely white British and mainly female; clonal diversity was possibly underestimated.

A remark on this clone: The antigen is not known.

V was cut by 0 bases and J by 11 bases, with 13 bases left in between. This CDR3 has 13 amino acids. CDR1 is MNHEY and CDR2 is SMNVEV in the germline V gene (reference sequence). The method was immunoSEQ multiplex PCR; TCRdb's version includes in-frame clones alone and lacks a portion of them. The data contain some 110,000 clones, approximately 89% of them singletons. The chain combines TRBV27 with TRBJ1-1; D remains unclear. This material consisted of peripheral blood, taken on day 0 of AZD1222 vaccination. The sequence was obtained from an adult in good health. Here the CDR3 DNA reads TGTGCCAGCAGTTTATCCCGCGACCGGGCGGCTTTCTTT. It yields the protein CASSLSRDRAAFF.